This T cell receptor beta chain was sequenced for a study of regulatory T cells in long-lasting Graves disease. Study-wide points: The TCR repertoire of persistent Graves' patients was less diverse than that of newly diagnosed ones. The study found persistent patients shared more public clonotypes (approximately 2,700) than new patients (around 1,000).

About this clonotype: Its antigen remains unknown.

V dropped 0 bases and J dropped 3 bases, with 12 bases sitting between them. The CDR3 totals 15 residues. Germline CDR1 reads SGHKS; CDR2 reads YYEKEE (reference sequence). For TCR beta, libraries came from iRepertoire HTBI primers and Arm-PCR of CDR3 regions. Each CDR3 protein is one row after TCRdb ran MiXCR on the multiplex PCR reads. Among roughly 450,000 distinct CDR3 sequences listed, about 20% were seen once. The time point is: persistent/refractory GD, antithyroid drugs over 5 years with positive TRAb. The TCR library was made from RNA extracted from PBMCs. This clonotype was sampled from a female donor with Graves disease. The genes are TRBV5-5 and TRBJ2-5; a possible D gene is TRBD2 (6 bases). The sample here was peripheral blood mononuclear cells (PBMCs), taken when the disease was refractory, from a patient treated with antithyroid drugs. CDR3 in DNA: TGTGCCAGCAGCTTGGGGTTTGGCGGGGAAGAGACCCAGTACTTC. Its protein product is CASSLGFGGEETQYF. Drawing the rest from reference TRBV5-5 and TRBJ2-5, the complete variable domain is DAGVTQSPTHLIKTRGQQVTLRCSPISGHKSVSWYQQVLGQGPQFIFQYYEKEERGRGNFPDRFSARQFPNYSSELNVNALLLGDSALYLCASSLGFGGEETQYFGPGTRLLVL.